The text below deals with one T cell receptor (beta chain). These data come from a study of OX40 agonist ivuxolimab in advanced cancers. Turning to the study itself: Patients receiving dose escalation had hepatocellular carcinoma, melanoma, renal cell or head and neck cancer.

J was trimmed by 7 bases and V by 3 bases; bases with no gene match: 2. In germline, CDR1 is SGDLS, CDR2 YYNGEE. The CDR3 spans 12 residues. Clones were sequenced by immunoSEQ multiplex PCR, and TCRdb holds only the in-frame ones, with some missing. The table records 82,000 or so clones, roughly 92% of them present only once. The TCR sequence derives from an adult with an advanced solid tumor such as melanoma, head and neck, liver or kidney cancer. The sample consisted of CD4+ or CD8+ T cells sorted from blood, taken in a trial of the OX40 agonist ivuxolimab. This chain joins TRBV9 and TRBJ1-2; 8 bases align to TRBD1. The CDR3 bases are TGTGCCAGCAGCGCGGACAGGGCTGGCTACACCTTC. Protein: CASSADRAGYTF. Variable domain in full (rest from reference TRBV9 and TRBJ1-2): DSGVTQTPKHLITATGQRVTLRCSPRSGDLSVYWYQQSLDQGLQFLIQYYNGEERAKGNILERFSAQQFPDLHSELNLSSLELGDSALYFCASSADRAGYTFGSGTRLTVV.